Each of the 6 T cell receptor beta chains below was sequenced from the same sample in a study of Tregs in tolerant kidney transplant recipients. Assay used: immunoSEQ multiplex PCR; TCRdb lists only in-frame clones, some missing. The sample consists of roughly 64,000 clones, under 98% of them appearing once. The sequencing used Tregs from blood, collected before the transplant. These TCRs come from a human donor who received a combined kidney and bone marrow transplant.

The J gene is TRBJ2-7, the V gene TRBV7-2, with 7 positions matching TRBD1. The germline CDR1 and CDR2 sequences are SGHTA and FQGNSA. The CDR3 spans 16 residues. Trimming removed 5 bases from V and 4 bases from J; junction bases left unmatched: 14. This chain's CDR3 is CASSPTGVGAFYEQYF. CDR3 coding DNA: TGTGCCAGCAGCCCAACAGGGGTAGGGGCCTTTTACGAGCAGTACTTC.

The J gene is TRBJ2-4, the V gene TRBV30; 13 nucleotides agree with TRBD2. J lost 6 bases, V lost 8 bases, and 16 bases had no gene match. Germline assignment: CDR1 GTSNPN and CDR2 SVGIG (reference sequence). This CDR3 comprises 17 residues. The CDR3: CAVGTGTSGMVLNIQYF. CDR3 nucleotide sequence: TGTGCCGTAGGAACCGGGACTAGCGGGATGGTCCTAAACATTCAGTACTTC.

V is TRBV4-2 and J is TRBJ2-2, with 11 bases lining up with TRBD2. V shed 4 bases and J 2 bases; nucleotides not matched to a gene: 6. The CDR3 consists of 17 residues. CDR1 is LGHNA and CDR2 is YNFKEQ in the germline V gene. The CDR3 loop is CASSRLAGIDNTGELFF. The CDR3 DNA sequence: TGTGCCAGCAGCCGACTAGCGGGGATAGATAACACCGGGGAGCTGTTTTTT.

This CDR3 is CASSSRRTGVRNEQFF. CDR3 nucleotide sequence: TGTGCCAGCAGCTCCCGCCGGACAGGGGTCCGAAATGAGCAGTTCTTC. This chain joins TRBV7-2 and TRBJ2-1, with 9 nucleotides matching TRBD1. This CDR3 is 16 amino acids long. Trimming at V came to 4 bases and at J to 7 bases, leaving 11 bases not matched to a gene. CDR1 is SGHTA, CDR2 FQGNSA, per germline.

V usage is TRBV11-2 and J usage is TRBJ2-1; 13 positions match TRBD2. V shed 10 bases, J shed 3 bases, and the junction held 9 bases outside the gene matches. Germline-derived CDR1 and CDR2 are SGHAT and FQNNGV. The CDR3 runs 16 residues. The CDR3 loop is CATQRGTSGNYNEQFF. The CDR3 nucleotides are TGTGCCACCCAGCGGGGGACTAGCGGGAACTACAATGAGCAGTTCTTC.

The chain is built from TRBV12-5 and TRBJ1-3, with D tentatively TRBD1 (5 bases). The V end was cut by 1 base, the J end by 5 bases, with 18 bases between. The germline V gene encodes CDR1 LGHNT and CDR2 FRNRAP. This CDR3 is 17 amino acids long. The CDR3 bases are TGTGCTAGTGGTTTGGCACGGGGGGTCGGGGAGCGAAACACCATATATTTT. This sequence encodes CASGLARGVGERNTIYF. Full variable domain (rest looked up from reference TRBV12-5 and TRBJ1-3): DARVTQTPRHKVTEMGQEVTMRCQPILGHNTVFWYRQTMMQGLELLAYFRNRAPLDDSGMPKDRFSAEMPDATLATLKIQPSEPRDSAVYFCASGLARGVGERNTIYFGEGSWLTVV.